This T cell receptor beta chain was profiled in a study of cytotoxic CD8 clonotypes in ibrutinib-treated CLL. Target depth was 1 in 200,000 to 1 in 1 million T cells, about 10x per clonotype. Generated by immunoSEQ multiplex PCR, the TCRdb table keeps only in-frame clones and is missing some. The table lists approximately 160,000 clones, about 88% of them singletons. This CDR3 is 15 amino acids long. V lost 3 bases, J lost 6 bases, and 5 bases stayed unmatched. Germline V gene lookup returns CDR1 SGHRS and CDR2 YFSETQ. Study conclusions and caveats: Public clonotypes, an uncommon group, contracted or remained stable on treatment.

With respect to this clone: What it recognizes is unknown.

The V call is TRBV5-1, the J call TRBJ2-1, with 11 bases identical to TRBD2. This sequence was found in a human donor with chronic lymphocytic leukemia. This material consisted of PBMCs, taken at disease progression, from a patient treated with ibrutinib. The CDR3, as DNA: TGCGCCAGCAGCTCAACTAGCGGGAGCCCCAATGAGCAGTTCTTC. Its translation is CASSSTSGSPNEQFF.